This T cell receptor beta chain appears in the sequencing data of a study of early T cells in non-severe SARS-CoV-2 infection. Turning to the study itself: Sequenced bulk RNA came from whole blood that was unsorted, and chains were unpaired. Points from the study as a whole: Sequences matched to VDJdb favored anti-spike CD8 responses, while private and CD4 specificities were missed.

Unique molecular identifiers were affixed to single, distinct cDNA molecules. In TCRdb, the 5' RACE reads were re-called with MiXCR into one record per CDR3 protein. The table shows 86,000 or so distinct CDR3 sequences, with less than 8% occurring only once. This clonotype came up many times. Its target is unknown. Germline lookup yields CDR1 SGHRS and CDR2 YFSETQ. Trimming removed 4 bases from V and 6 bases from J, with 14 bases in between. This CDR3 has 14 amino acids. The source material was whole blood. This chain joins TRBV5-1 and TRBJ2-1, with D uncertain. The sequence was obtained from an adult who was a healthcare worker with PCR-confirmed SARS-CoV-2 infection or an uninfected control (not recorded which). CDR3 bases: TGCGCCAGCAGCAGCCCCAACTTATTCAATGAGCAGTTCTTC. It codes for CASSSPNLFNEQFF. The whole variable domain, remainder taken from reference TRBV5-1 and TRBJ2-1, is KAGVTQTPRYLIKTRGQQVTLSCSPISGHRSVSWYQQTPGQGLQFLFEYFSETQRNKGNFPGRFSGRQFSNSRSEMNVSTLELGDSALYLCASSSPNLFNEQFFGPGTRLTVL.